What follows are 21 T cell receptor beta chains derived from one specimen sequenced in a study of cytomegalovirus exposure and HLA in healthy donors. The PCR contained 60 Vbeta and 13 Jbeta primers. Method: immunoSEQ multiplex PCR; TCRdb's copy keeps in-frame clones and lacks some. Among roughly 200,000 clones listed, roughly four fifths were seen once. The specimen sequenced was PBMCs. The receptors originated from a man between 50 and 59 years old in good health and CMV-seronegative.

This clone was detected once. DNA of the CDR3: TGTGCCAGCAGCCAGGGGGGACAGTTGAGCTCCTACGAGCAGTACTTC. Translated: CASSQGGQLSSYEQYF. The chain couples TRBV4-2 to TRBJ2-7; TRBD1 is a possible D gene (7 bases). The CDR3 spans 16 residues. Trimming stripped 3 bases from V and 0 bases from J, with 15 bases between. The germline V gene has CDR1 LGHNA and CDR2 YNFKEQ.

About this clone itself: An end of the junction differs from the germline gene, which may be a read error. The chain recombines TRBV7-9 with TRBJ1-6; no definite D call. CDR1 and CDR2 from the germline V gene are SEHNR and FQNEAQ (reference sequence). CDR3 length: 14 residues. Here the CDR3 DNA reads TGTTCCAGCAGCTTACAGTACTATAATTCACCCCTCCACTTT. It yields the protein CSSSLQYYNSPLHF.

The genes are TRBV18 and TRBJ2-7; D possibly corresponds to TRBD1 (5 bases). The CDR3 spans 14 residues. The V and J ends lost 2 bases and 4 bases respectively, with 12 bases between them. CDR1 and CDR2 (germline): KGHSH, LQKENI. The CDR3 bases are TGTGCCAGCTCACCAAGGGGCCAGGTTTACGAGCAGTACTTC. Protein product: CASSPRGQVYEQYF.

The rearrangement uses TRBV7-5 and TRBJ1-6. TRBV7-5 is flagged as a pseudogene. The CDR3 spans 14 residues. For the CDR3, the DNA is TGTGCCAGAAGCCGGGGTCGAAAGGAGTCACCCCTCCACTTT. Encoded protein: CARSRGRKESPLHF.

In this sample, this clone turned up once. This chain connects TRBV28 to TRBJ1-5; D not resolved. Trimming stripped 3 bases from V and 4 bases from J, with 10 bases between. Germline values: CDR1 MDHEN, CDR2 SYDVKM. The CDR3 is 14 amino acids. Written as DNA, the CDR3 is TGTGCCAGCAGTTTCGGGGTGAGTAATCAGCCCCAGCATTTT. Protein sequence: CASSFGVSNQPQHF. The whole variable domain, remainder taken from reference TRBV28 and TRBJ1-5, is DVKVTQSSRYLVKRTGEKVFLECVQDMDHENMFWYRQDPGLGLRLIYFSYDVKMKEKGDIPEGYSVSREKKERFSLILESASTNQTSMYLCASSFGVSNQPQHFGDGTRLSIL.

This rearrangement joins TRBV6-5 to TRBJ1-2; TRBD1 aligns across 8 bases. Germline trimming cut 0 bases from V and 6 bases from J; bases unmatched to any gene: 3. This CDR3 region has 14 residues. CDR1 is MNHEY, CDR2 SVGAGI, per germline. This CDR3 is CASSYSAGGHGYTF. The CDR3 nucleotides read TGTGCCAGCAGTTACTCGGCAGGGGGCCATGGCTACACCTTC.

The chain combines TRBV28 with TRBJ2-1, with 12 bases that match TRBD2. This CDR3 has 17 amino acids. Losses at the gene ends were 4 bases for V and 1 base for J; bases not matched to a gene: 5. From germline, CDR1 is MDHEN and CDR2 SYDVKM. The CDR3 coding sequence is TGTGCCAGCAGTTCGGCTAGCGGGAGGGTGTCCTACAATGAGCAGTTCTTC. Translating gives CASSSASGRVSYNEQFF.

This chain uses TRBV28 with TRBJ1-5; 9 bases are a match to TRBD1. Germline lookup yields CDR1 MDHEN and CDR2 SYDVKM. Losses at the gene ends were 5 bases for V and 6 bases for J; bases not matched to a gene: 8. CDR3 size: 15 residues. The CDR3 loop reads CASSQTGGAAQPQHF. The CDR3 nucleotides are TGTGCCAGCAGTCAAACAGGGGGCGCGGCTCAGCCCCAGCATTTT. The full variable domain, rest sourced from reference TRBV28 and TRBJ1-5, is DVKVTQSSRYLVKRTGEKVFLECVQDMDHENMFWYRQDPGLGLRLIYFSYDVKMKEKGDIPEGYSVSREKKERFSLILESASTNQTSMYLCASSQTGGAAQPQHFGDGTRLSIL.

As DNA, the CDR3 is TGTGCCAGCAGCTTTCGGAGATTTGAGCAGTTCTTC. Translated, it gives CASSFRRFEQFF. The V gene is TRBV7-2, the J gene TRBJ2-1; D gene unclear. CDR3 length equals 12 residues. Germline V gives CDR1 SGHTA, CDR2 FQGNSA. V lost 3 bases and J 9 bases, leaving 9 bases between the germline ends.

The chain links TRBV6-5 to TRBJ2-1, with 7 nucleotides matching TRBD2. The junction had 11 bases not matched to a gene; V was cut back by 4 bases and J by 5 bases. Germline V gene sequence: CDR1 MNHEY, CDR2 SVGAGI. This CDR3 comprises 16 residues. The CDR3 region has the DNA TGTGCCAGCAGTTTAGGAGGCGGGAGATCCCACAATGAGCAGTTCTTC. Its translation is CASSLGGGRSHNEQFF.

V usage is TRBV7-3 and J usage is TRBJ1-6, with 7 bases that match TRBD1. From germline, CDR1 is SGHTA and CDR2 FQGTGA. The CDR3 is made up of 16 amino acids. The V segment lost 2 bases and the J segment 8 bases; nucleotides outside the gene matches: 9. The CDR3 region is CASSLHPPGGDSPLHF. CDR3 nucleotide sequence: TGTGCCAGCAGCTTACATCCGCCAGGGGGTGATTCACCCCTCCACTTT.

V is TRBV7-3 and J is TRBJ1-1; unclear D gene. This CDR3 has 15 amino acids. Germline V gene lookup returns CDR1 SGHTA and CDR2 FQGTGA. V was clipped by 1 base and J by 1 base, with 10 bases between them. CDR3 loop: CASSLSSYQNTEAFF. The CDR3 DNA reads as TGTGCCAGCAGCTTAAGTTCCTACCAGAACACTGAAGCTTTCTTT.

CDR3 residues: CASSLVGTVADEQYF. In nucleotides, the CDR3 is TGTGCCAGCAGCTTGGTTGGGACAGTCGCCGACGAGCAGTACTTC. This chain joins TRBV5-4 and TRBJ2-7, with TRBD1 identical over 7 bases. Per the germline V gene, CDR1 is SGHNT and CDR2 is YYREEE (reference sequence). V was pared by 0 bases and J by 5 bases, with 8 bases of the junction left unmatched. The CDR3 covers 15 residues.

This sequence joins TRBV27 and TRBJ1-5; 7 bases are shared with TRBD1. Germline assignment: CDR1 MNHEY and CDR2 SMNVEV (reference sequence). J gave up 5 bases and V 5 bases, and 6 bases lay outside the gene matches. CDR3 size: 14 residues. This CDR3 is CASSAQGFYQPQHF. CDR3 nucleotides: TGTGCCAGCAGTGCACAGGGGTTCTATCAGCCCCAGCATTTT.

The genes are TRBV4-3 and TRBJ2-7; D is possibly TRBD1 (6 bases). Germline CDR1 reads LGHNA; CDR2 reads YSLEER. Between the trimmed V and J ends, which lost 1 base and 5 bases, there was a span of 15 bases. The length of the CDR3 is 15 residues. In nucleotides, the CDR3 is TGCGCCAGCAGCCAAGCCCCCTCAGACAGGAACGAGCAGTACTTC. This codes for CASSQAPSDRNEQYF.

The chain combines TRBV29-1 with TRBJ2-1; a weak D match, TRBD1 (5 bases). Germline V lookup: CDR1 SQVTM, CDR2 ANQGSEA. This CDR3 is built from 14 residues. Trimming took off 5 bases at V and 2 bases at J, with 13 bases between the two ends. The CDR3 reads CSVMTAQAYNEQFF. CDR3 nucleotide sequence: TGCAGCGTTATGACAGCCCAGGCCTACAATGAGCAGTTCTTC.

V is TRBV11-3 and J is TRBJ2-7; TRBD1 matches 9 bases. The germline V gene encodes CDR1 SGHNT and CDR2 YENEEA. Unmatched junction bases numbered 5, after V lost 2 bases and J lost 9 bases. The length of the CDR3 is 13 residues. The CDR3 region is CASSLNTGGAQYF. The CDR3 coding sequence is TGTGCCAGCAGCTTAAACACAGGGGGCGCGCAGTACTTC.

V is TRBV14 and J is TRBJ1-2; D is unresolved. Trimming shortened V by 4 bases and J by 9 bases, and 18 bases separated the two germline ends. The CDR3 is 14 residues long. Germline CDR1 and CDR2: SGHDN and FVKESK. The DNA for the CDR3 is TGTGCCAGCAGCCGACGTCAGGACTCCGGACGCTACACCTTC. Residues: CASSRRQDSGRYTF.

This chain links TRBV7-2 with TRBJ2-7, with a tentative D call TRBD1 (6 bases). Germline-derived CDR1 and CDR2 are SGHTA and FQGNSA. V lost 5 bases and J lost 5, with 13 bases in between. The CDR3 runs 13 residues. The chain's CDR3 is CASSPKTGNEQYF. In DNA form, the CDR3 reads TGTGCCAGCAGCCCAAAAACAGGGAACGAGCAGTACTTC.

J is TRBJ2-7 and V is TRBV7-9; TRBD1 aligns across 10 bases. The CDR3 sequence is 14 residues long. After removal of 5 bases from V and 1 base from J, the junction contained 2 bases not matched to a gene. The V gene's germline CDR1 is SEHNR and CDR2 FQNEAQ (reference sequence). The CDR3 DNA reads TGTGCCAGCAGCCAGGACAGGGGGTCCTACGAGCAGTACTTC. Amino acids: CASSQDRGSYEQYF.

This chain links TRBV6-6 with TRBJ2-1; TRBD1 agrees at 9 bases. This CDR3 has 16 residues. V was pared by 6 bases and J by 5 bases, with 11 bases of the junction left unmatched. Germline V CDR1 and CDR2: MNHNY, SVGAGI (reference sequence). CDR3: CASSSGTGGTNNEQFF. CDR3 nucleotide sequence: TGTGCCAGCAGCAGCGGAACAGGGGGCACAAACAATGAGCAGTTCTTC.